This T cell receptor beta chain was identified in a study of cytomegalovirus exposure and HLA in healthy donors. On the study more broadly: Inside one of the first data releases sat 85 million or so unique TCRs taken from HLA-typed donors. The study, taken as a whole, reports: Most of the TCR beta V segments (in an earlier analysis) were productive either about 87% or about 30% of the time. In a later analysis, a genetic analysis reported fewer productive-TCR N-insertions in an Asian-associated ancestry cluster than the cohort average.

The PCR made use of 60 Vbeta and 13 Jbeta primers. Profiled with immunoSEQ multiplex PCR; TCRdb holds only in-frame clones, not every one. Among 75,000 to 95,000 clones listed, 70% to 85% were seen once. This CDR3 is built from 13 residues. In germline, CDR1 is SNHLY, CDR2 FYNNEI. Unmatched junction bases numbered 2, after V lost 6 bases and J lost 3 bases. As concerns this clone: Its antigen is as yet unknown. Different DNA sequences within this sample yield the same CDR3.

Donors in the study were healthy people who gave bone marrow. This sequence was found in a man younger than 30 in good health and CMV-seronegative. The sample consisted of PBMCs. This chain links TRBV2 with TRBJ2-7, with 10 nucleotides matching TRBD1. The CDR3 coding sequence is TGTGCCAGCAGGGGGACAGGGGACTACGAGCAGTACTTC. Its protein is CASRGTGDYEQYF. Drawing the rest from reference TRBV2 and TRBJ2-7, the complete variable domain is EPEVTQTPSHQVTQMGQEVILRCVPISNHLYFYWYRQILGQKVEFLVSFYNNEISEKSEIFDDQFSVERPDGSNFTLKIRSTKLEDSAMYFCASRGTGDYEQYFGPGTRLTVT.